These 5 T cell receptor beta chains originate from one sample sequenced in a study of T-cell memory formation after mild COVID-19. TCRdb processed the 5' RACE reads anew with MiXCR; each CDR3 protein has one entry. Of 250,000 or so distinct CDR3 sequences listed, about 20% were seen once; the top ten hold 23%. Sequencing was performed on PBMCs or a T cell subset sorted from them (not recorded which). Receptors originate from a man aged 18 to 35 who had mild COVID-19 (a few samples of this study predate the infection). Cell type and time point are not known.

The chain combines TRBV7-8 with TRBJ2-5; no firm D call. The CDR3 sequence is 14 residues long. Germline V gives CDR1 SGHVS, CDR2 FQNEAQ. Trimming cost V 4 bases and J 5 bases, with 14 bases left between them. CDR3 in DNA: TGTGCCAGCAGCTCCGATGGGCGGCACGAGACCCAGTACTTC. Protein: CASSSDGRHETQYF.

This clonotype was recorded at least ten times. This rearrangement joins TRBV12-3 or TRBV12-4 to TRBJ1-2; D is uncertain. This CDR3 comprises 14 residues. Trimming shortened V by 1 base and J by 3 bases, and 9 bases separated the two germline ends. The CDR3 bases are TGTGCCAGCAGTTTAGGGGCAGGCGACTATGGCTACACCTTC. This translates into CASSLGAGDYGYTF.

The V gene is TRBV4-2, the J gene TRBJ1-4, with 7 positions matching TRBD1. Germline V gene lookup returns CDR1 LGHNA and CDR2 YNFKEQ. J was trimmed by 7 bases and V by 6 bases; bases with no gene match: 11. This CDR3 spans 15 amino acids. The CDR3 DNA is TGTGCCAGCAGTCAGACAGGGTATAAGGGTGAAAAACTGTTTTTT. Protein: CASSQTGYKGEKLFF.

This clonotype was detected only a few times. This chain links TRBV19 with TRBJ2-3; 12 bases fit TRBD2. The CDR3 sequence is 14 residues long. The V and J ends lost 7 bases and 2 bases, in that order; junction bases with no gene match: 1. Germline values: CDR1 LNHDA, CDR2 SQIVND (reference sequence). The CDR3 spells CASTSGGATDTQYF. Written as DNA, the CDR3 is TGTGCCAGTACTAGCGGGGGGGCCACAGATACGCAGTATTTT.

In this sample, this clonotype turned up a few times. The chain links TRBV29-1 to TRBJ2-2, with a weak D call TRBD2 (6 bases). Trimming left V 5 bases short and J 3 bases short, with 13 bases between. The germline V gene encodes CDR1 SQVTM and CDR2 ANQGSEA. The CDR3 is made up of 14 amino acids. CDR3 in amino acids: CSVLWGEDTGELFF. The CDR3 DNA reads TGCAGCGTTTTATGGGGGGAGGACACCGGGGAGCTGTTTTTT.